These 28 T cell receptor beta chains were sequenced from one sample in a study of response to subunit inactivated influenza vaccine. TCRdb re-called the RT-PCR reads with MiXCR, one entry per CDR3 protein. The sample shows about 540,000 distinct CDR3 sequences, around a quarter of them seen only once. The same data also went into a second study, on T cells expressing NK-cell markers. Turning to that study: cDNA encoding TCR beta was synthesized via 5'RACE template switching incorporating UMIs.

This specimen was CD4+ T cells sorted from PBMCs, taken roughly 13 days after vaccination. The receptors here all came from a man aged 50 to 59 who received an inactivated influenza vaccine.

At least ten counts were recorded for this clonotype. This chain links TRBV24-1 with TRBJ2-7; D is perhaps TRBD2 (6 bases). The CDR3 is 13 residues long. The germline V gene encodes CDR1 KGHDR and CDR2 SFDVKD. Between the trimmed V and J ends, which lost 9 bases and 1 base, there was a span of 12 bases. The CDR3 DNA sequence: TGTGCCACCGGGCGGGACGGGTCCTACGAGCAGTACTTC. It yields the protein CATGRDGSYEQYF.

This clonotype came up many times. The rearrangement joins TRBV11-2 to TRBJ2-1, with no clear D. CDR3 size: 12 residues. Trimming pared 2 bases from V and 4 bases from J, leaving 3 bases between. Germline V gene lookup returns CDR1 SGHAT and CDR2 FQNNGV. CDR3 bases: TGTGCCAGCAGCTTAAAATACAATGAGCAGTTCTTC. This codes for CASSLKYNEQFF.

The chain is built from TRBV5-8 and TRBJ1-3; D might be TRBD1 (6 bases). The CDR3 spans 17 residues. In germline, CDR1 is SGHTS, CDR2 YDEGEE. V shed 4 bases and J shed 0 bases, with 17 bases lying between them. The CDR3 region has the DNA TGTGCCAGCAGCAGACATCTTGGACAGCTCTCTGGAAACACCATATATTTT. The encoded protein is CASSRHLGQLSGNTIYF.

This clonotype has more than one count but fewer than ten. The rearrangement links TRBV4-3 to TRBJ2-4, with a weak D call TRBD2 (5 bases). CDR1 and CDR2 (germline): LGHNA, YSLEER. Between the trimmed V and J ends, which lost 0 bases and 6 bases, there was a span of 15 bases. This CDR3 is built from 16 residues. The CDR3 nucleotides are TGCGCCAGCAGCCAAGATCGCCCCGGGAAGCGAAACATTCAGTACTTC. It is translated as CASSQDRPGKRNIQYF.

The chain employs TRBV7-2 and TRBJ2-5; the D gene could be TRBD1 or TRBD2 (5 bases each). Trimming stripped 2 bases from V and 5 bases from J, with 12 bases between. Germline assignment: CDR1 SGHTA and CDR2 FQGNSA. CDR3 length: 14 amino acids. The CDR3 DNA is TGTGCCAGCAGCTTATCGGGGCCGCGGGAGACCCAGTACTTC. Encoded protein: CASSLSGPRETQYF.

Turning to this clonotype: A read error may explain this, as a much larger clone is one base away. The chain carries TRBV11-2 and TRBJ2-2; D is possibly TRBD1 or TRBD2 (5 bases each). V lost 4 bases and J 3 bases, leaving 18 bases between the germline ends. CDR1 is SGHAT and CDR2 is FQNNGV in the germline V gene. The length of the CDR3 is 17 residues. The CDR3 region has the DNA TGTGCCAGCAGCTCCCCCGTTGATAGGGGACACACCGGGGAGCTGTTTTTT. Amino acid sequence: CASSSPVDRGHTGELFF.

V and J are TRBV20-1 and TRBJ1-5; 7 bases are a match to TRBD1. V dropped 1 base and J dropped 0; count of bases not matched to a gene: 9. CDR3 size: 17 residues. Germline CDR1 DFQATT, CDR2 SNEGSKA (reference sequence). CDR3 amino acids: CSARVRTGSYSNQPQHF. CDR3 DNA: TGCAGTGCTAGAGTCCGGACAGGTAGTTATAGCAATCAGCCCCAGCATTTT.

A few counts support this clonotype. The chain uses TRBV7-2 and TRBJ1-3; 9 nucleotides match TRBD1. The V gene's germline CDR1 is SGHTA and CDR2 FQGNSA. The CDR3 loop spans 15 amino acids. Trimming removed 0 bases from V and 9 bases from J; junction bases left unmatched: 6. CDR3 in DNA: TGTGCCAGCAGCTTAGCCGGACAGGGGAGAGGCACCATATATTTT. This translates into CASSLAGQGRGTIYF.

This chain connects TRBV19 to TRBJ1-6, with D maybe TRBD1 (6 bases). Germline loops: CDR1 LNHDA, CDR2 SQIVND (reference sequence). Trimming stripped 4 bases from V and 11 bases from J, with 15 bases between. This CDR3 has 14 amino acids. Here the CDR3 DNA reads TGTGCCAGTAGTACTCGGACAGATACGACACCCCTCCACTTT. This codes for CASSTRTDTTPLHF.

The V call is TRBV29-1, the J call TRBJ2-7; 10 bases match TRBD2. CDR1 SQVTM and CDR2 ANQGSEA come from the germline V gene. This CDR3 is built from 16 residues. Unmatched junction bases numbered 9, after V lost 4 bases and J lost 0 bases. The CDR3: CSVVTLGLAVSYEQYF. In DNA form, the CDR3 reads TGCAGCGTTGTTACCCTCGGACTAGCGGTCTCCTACGAGCAGTACTTC.

The V gene is TRBV2, the J gene TRBJ2-5; maybe TRBD1 (6 bases). V was pared by 3 bases and J by 7 bases, with 15 bases between. CDR3 length: 14 amino acids. Germline-derived CDR1 and CDR2 are SNHLY and FYNNEI. CDR3 coding DNA: TGTGCCAGCAGTGAGAGGACAGATCCTGGGACCCAGTACTTC. Translating gives CASSERTDPGTQYF.

This clonotype was picked up a small number of times. This chain joins TRBV28 and TRBJ1-5; D not certain. CDR1 and CDR2 (germline): MDHEN, SYDVKM. V lost 7 bases to trimming and J lost 1 base, with 5 bases between them. The CDR3 runs to 12 residues. CDR3 coding DNA: TGTGCCAGCAAGGACAGCAATCAGCCCCAGCATTTT. Encoded protein: CASKDSNQPQHF.

In this sample, this clonotype turned up a few times. The chain has TRBV6-1 and TRBJ2-7; weak D call: TRBD2 (5 bases). Per germline, CDR1 MNHNS and CDR2 SASEGT. With 5 bases removed from V and 4 bases from J, the gap between germline ends came to 18 bases. CDR3 length: 15 amino acids. Here the CDR3 DNA reads TGTGCCAGCAGTAAAACCGGGAAATTACTTTACGAGCAGTACTTC. Protein: CASSKTGKLLYEQYF.

The chain couples TRBV25-1 to TRBJ2-5, with 14 bases that match TRBD2. Losses at the gene ends were 11 bases for V and 4 bases for J; bases not matched to a gene: 12. CDR1 and CDR2 from the germline V gene are MGHDK and SYGVNS. The CDR3 is 16 amino acids. CDR3 region: CASGLAGGPLRETQYF. In nucleotides, the CDR3 is TGTGCCTCTGGACTAGCGGGGGGACCTTTACGAGAGACCCAGTACTTC.

This clonotype occurred a few times. The chain combines TRBV6-1 with TRBJ2-7; D is tentatively TRBD1 or TRBD2 (5 bases each). CDR1 MNHNS and CDR2 SASEGT come from the germline V gene. V dropped 0 bases and J dropped 1 base, with 10 bases sitting between them. The CDR3 runs 15 residues. For the CDR3, the DNA is TGTGCCAGCAGTGAAGCGCGGGCAGGGTCCTACGAGCAGTACTTC. Translated: CASSEARAGSYEQYF.

This clonotype has at least ten counts. The chain has TRBV6-6 and TRBJ1-2; perhaps TRBD1 as D (6 bases). The CDR3 runs 11 residues. Trimming removed 5 bases at V and 8 bases at J, with 9 bases between. Germline CDR1 reads MNHNY; CDR2 reads SVGAGI (reference sequence). The CDR3 sequence: CASSPGVGYTF. CDR3 nucleotides: TGTGCCAGCAGTCCAGGGGTCGGCTACACCTTC.

The table lists this clonotype with many counts. V gene TRBV6-2 or TRBV6-3 combines with J gene TRBJ2-7; D gene ambiguous. With 4 bases removed from V and 4 bases from J, the gap between germline ends came to 11 bases. CDR3 length equals 13 residues. The germline V gene encodes CDR1 MNHEY and CDR2 SVGEGT. The CDR3 protein is CASSWLTEYEQYF. The CDR3 nucleotides are TGTGCCAGCAGTTGGCTGACTGAATACGAGCAGTACTTC.

This chain uses TRBV9 with TRBJ2-7, with a weak D call TRBD2 (6 bases). CDR1 is SGDLS, CDR2 YYNGEE, per germline. The CDR3 has 16 residues. V was clipped by 0 bases and J by 2 bases, with 15 bases between them. Here the CDR3 DNA reads TGTGCCAGCAGCGTAGGTCCTAGCGCAGACACCTACGAGCAGTACTTC. This translates into CASSVGPSADTYEQYF. Full variable domain (outside the CDR3, taken from reference TRBV9 and TRBJ2-7): DSGVTQTPKHLITATGQRVTLRCSPRSGDLSVYWYQQSLDQGLQFLIQYYNGEERAKGNILERFSAQQFPDLHSELNLSSLELGDSALYFCASSVGPSADTYEQYFGPGTRLTVT.

V usage is TRBV12-3 or TRBV12-4 and J usage is TRBJ2-2; D gene unclear. The CDR3 runs to 16 residues. Trimming removed 5 bases from V and 4 bases from J, with 17 bases in between. The CDR3, as DNA: TGTGCCAGCAGTCCAGGTTACCAGGCGAGCACCGGGGAGCTGTTTTTT. Residues: CASSPGYQASTGELFF.

This clonotype was detected a few times. This chain joins TRBV2 and TRBJ2-5; possibly TRBD1 or TRBD2 for D (5 bases each). The ends were cut back, 4 bases at V and 8 bases at J, with 11 bases in the middle. CDR1 SNHLY and CDR2 FYNNEI come from the germline V gene. CDR3 length equals 12 residues. For the CDR3, the DNA is TGTGCCAGCAGTGTTGGGGACCGAACCCAGTACTTC. Protein sequence: CASSVGDRTQYF.

This clonotype was detected many times. The chain recombines TRBV7-9 with TRBJ1-6, with TRBD1 as a possible D gene (5 bases). CDR1 SEHNR and CDR2 FQNEAQ come from the germline V gene (reference sequence). V was pared by 1 base and J by 10 bases, with 11 bases between. The CDR3 totals 14 residues. The CDR3 loop reads CASSLGDFGSPLHF. DNA for the CDR3: TGTGCCAGCAGCTTAGGGGACTTCGGGTCACCCCTCCACTTT. Variable domain in full (rest from reference TRBV7-9 and TRBJ1-6): DTGVSQNPRHKITKRGQNVTFRCDPISEHNRLYWYRQTLGQGPEFLTYFQNEAQLEKSRLLSDRFSAERPKGSFSTLEIQRTEQGDSAMYLCASSLGDFGSPLHFGNGTRLTVT.

The V gene is TRBV20-1, the J gene TRBJ2-3; 8 nucleotides line up with TRBD2. V shed 0 bases and J 6 bases; nucleotides not matched to a gene: 8. The germline V gene encodes CDR1 DFQATT and CDR2 SNEGSKA (reference sequence). The CDR3 sequence is 15 residues long. CDR3 amino acids: CSARDPQGGGDTQYF. CDR3 DNA sequence: TGCAGTGCTAGAGATCCACAAGGCGGGGGGGATACGCAGTATTTT.

This clonotype appeared many times. The genes are TRBV20-1 and TRBJ2-1; TRBD2 matches at 11 bases. The germline V gene has CDR1 DFQATT and CDR2 SNEGSKA (reference sequence). V trimming: 4 bases; J trimming: 6 bases; junction bases outside the gene matches: 5. The CDR3 length is 14 residues. The CDR3 is CSAKGLAGTNEQFF. The DNA of the CDR3 is TGCAGTGCTAAAGGACTAGCGGGTACCAATGAGCAGTTCTTC.

The genes are TRBV29-1 and TRBJ2-1; no clear D. The CDR3 loop spans 13 amino acids. The germline V gene has CDR1 SQVTM and CDR2 ANQGSEA. With 6 bases removed from V and 1 base from J, the gap between germline ends came to 10 bases. The chain's CDR3 is CSVSAQSYNEQFF. The DNA of the CDR3 is TGCAGCGTCTCGGCCCAATCCTACAATGAGCAGTTCTTC.

The rearrangement links TRBV12-3 or TRBV12-4 to TRBJ1-5; D call uncertain. CDR3 size: 14 residues. Trimming left V 4 bases short and J 0 bases short, with 7 bases between. This CDR3 reads CASSSGDSNQPQHF. The CDR3 DNA is TGTGCCAGCAGTTCTGGGGATAGCAATCAGCCCCAGCATTTT.

This rearrangement joins TRBV10-3 to TRBJ1-5; 8 bases match TRBD1. With V trimmed by 4 bases and J by 0 bases, 11 bases remained unmatched. Germline CDR1 reads ENHRY; CDR2 reads SYGVKD. The CDR3 is 18 residues long. The CDR3 protein is CAISAGAGGGYSNQPQHF. The CDR3 DNA sequence: TGTGCCATCAGTGCTGGGGCAGGGGGCGGATATAGCAATCAGCCCCAGCATTTT.

This clonotype has just a few counts. V and J are TRBV20-1 and TRBJ2-1; either TRBD1 or TRBD2 may fit D (5 bases each). Trimming stripped 2 bases from V and 0 bases from J, with 8 bases between. This CDR3 contains 14 residues. Germline V gene lookup returns CDR1 DFQATT and CDR2 SNEGSKA (reference sequence). The CDR3: CSARWGSSYNEQFF. CDR3 DNA: TGCAGTGCTAGATGGGGGAGCTCCTACAATGAGCAGTTCTTC.

The J gene is TRBJ2-7, the V gene TRBV11-2; D is possibly TRBD1 or TRBD2 (5 bases each). This CDR3 has 15 residues. V was cut by 5 bases and J by 1 base, with 15 bases left in between. Germline V gene data show CDR1 as SGHAT and CDR2 as FQNNGV. Here the CDR3 DNA reads TGTGCCAGCAGCCCTGGGGCTAGCCGATCCTACGAGCAGTACTTC. Encoded protein: CASSPGASRSYEQYF.